This T cell receptor (delta chain) appears in the sequencing data of a study of Vδ1+ human thymocytes. Broader study findings: Donors shared many TRG clonotypes but few TRD clonotypes. Bulk data may be misread because of unexpected Vdelta2 sequences. In the thymus, TRG and TRD repertoires looked highly polyclonal with Gaussian CDR3 lengths.

Points on this clone: What it recognizes is unknown.

The sorted cells were CD3+ Vdelta1+ Vdelta2- thymocytes from alphabeta-depleted thymus. This CDR3 is built from 17 residues. The V and J ends lost 0 bases and 2 bases respectively, with 16 bases between them. Per the germline V gene, CDR1 is TSWWSYY and CDR2 is QGS. The template was reverse-transcribed extracted RNA. The CDR3 regions were amplified by multiplex PCR from V-gene primers to a constant-region primer. TCRdb re-called the multiplex PCR reads via CATT. The sample contains under 25,000 delta-chain clones, about 8% of which appear only once. This sequence joins TRDV1 and TRDJ1; D unresolved. Source material: Vdelta1+ gamma-delta thymocytes from the thymus. Stated subset: FACS-sorted CD3+ TCRalphabeta- TCRVdelta1+ TCRVdelta2- thymocytes. The clonotype originates from a child younger than two who had congenital heart surgery. CDR3 DNA: TGTGCTCTTGGGGAACTGAGGCGGGAGAAAAATACCGATAAACTCATCTTT. Translation gives CALGELRREKNTDKLIF.